The source of this TCR beta chain is a study of blood T cell repertoires in COVID-19. Study context: The United States, Italy and Spain were the sources of the acute and convalescent COVID-19 samples. T cells, B-cell-depleted T cells, or PBMCs provided the cDNA or gDNA that served as material.

Researchers sorted participants into cohorts using their self-reported clinical history. Clones were read by immunoSEQ multiplex PCR, and TCRdb kept only the in-frame ones, dropping some. This sample yields 250,000 to 300,000 clones, of which around 84% are seen a single time; roughly 4% belongs to the top ten. This receptor was taken from a man aged 30 to 39 with acute COVID-19. The sequenced material came from PBMCs or T cells enriched from blood (not recorded which).

CDR3 region: CASSQEESAGELFF. As DNA, the CDR3 is TGCGCCAGCAGCCAAGAGGAAAGCGCCGGGGAGCTGTTTTTT. The V and J genes are TRBV4-1 and TRBJ2-2; no reliable D call. V was clipped by 0 bases and J by 6 bases, with 8 bases between them. CDR3 length: 14 amino acids. CDR1 and CDR2 (germline): MGHRA, YSYEKL.